Sequencing of this T cell receptor beta chain was carried out in a study of T cell responses to AZD1222 COVID-19 vaccine. Looking at the study overall: Pooled together were second doses at about 4 or about 12 weeks. The study, taken as a whole, reports: Spike-specific TCRs gained breadth and depth after people received two AZD1222 doses. A mostly white British donor set with more females was recruited, and clonal diversity was possibly underestimated. Spike-spanning, vaccine-associated CD4 TCRs were dominant at 160-218 and 743-854.

Using immunoSEQ multiplex PCR, the repertoire was profiled, and TCRdb retains in-frame clones only, with some absent. The sample has about 85,000 clones, roughly nine tenths seen once. On this clone itself: No antigen is known for it.

Germline CDR1 reads SNHLY; CDR2 reads FYNNEI. The CDR3 has 16 residues. V was clipped by 2 bases and J by 4 bases, with 18 bases between them. The chain couples TRBV2 to TRBJ2-7; D is unresolved. The sequenced sample was peripheral blood, obtained on day 0 of AZD1222 vaccination. The receptor comes from an adult in good health. The CDR3 DNA reads TGTGCCAGCAGTGAAATGGCGATGGGCAGCTCTTACGAGCAGTACTTC. This codes for CASSEMAMGSSYEQYF.